What follows are 10 T cell receptor beta chains derived from one specimen sequenced in a study of T cell repertoires in cytomegalovirus infection. These receptors have no identified antigens. A single record per CDR3 protein comes from TCRdb applying MiXCR to the reads. The sample has some 700,000 distinct CDR3 sequences, roughly a third seen once. The sequencing used cultured PBMCs, collected from culture after CMV antigen stimulation. These TCRs come from a human donor in good health (CMV status not recorded). Some clones in this sample may be carry-over from other donors' samples.

The J gene is TRBJ1-1, the V gene TRBV15; TRBD1 aligns across 8 bases. The CDR3 sequence is 14 residues long. The germline V gene has CDR1 LNHNV and CDR2 YYDKDF (reference sequence). V gave up 8 bases and J gave up 2 bases; unmatched junction bases: 7. CDR3 bases: TGTGCCACCGCCGCCGGACAGGGAAACACTGAAGCTTTCTTT. Translation gives CATAAGQGNTEAFF.

V gene TRBV4-1 combines with J gene TRBJ2-3, with 9 nucleotides matching TRBD2. This CDR3 comprises 16 residues. Germline V gene data show CDR1 as MGHRA and CDR2 as YSYEKL. Trimming removed 0 bases from V and 5 bases from J; junction bases left unmatched: 6. The CDR3: CASSQERRGGVDTQYF. Here the CDR3 DNA reads TGCGCCAGCAGCCAAGAAAGGCGGGGGGGTGTAGATACGCAGTATTTT.

This clonotype was detected only a few times. The genes are TRBV12-3 or TRBV12-4 and TRBJ2-3, with 8 bases matching TRBD1. This CDR3 has 15 residues. J lost 4 bases, V lost 5 bases, and 8 bases had no gene match. CDR3 residues: CASSTGQGRSDTQYF. Written as DNA, the CDR3 is TGTGCCAGCAGTACTGGACAGGGCAGGTCAGATACGCAGTATTTT.

The chain combines TRBV11-2 with TRBJ2-1; 7 bases are shared with TRBD2. The V segment lost 8 bases and the J segment 3 bases; nucleotides outside the gene matches: 13. Looked up from germline, CDR1 is SGHAT and CDR2 is FQNNGV. The CDR3 is 16 amino acids. The CDR3 region is CASAPTGGDYYNEQFF. The CDR3 bases are TGTGCCAGCGCCCCGACGGGCGGGGACTACTACAATGAGCAGTTCTTC.

A few counts support this clonotype. V is TRBV6-1 and J is TRBJ2-1, with 8 bases matching TRBD2. Germline V gene data show CDR1 as MNHNS and CDR2 as SASEGT. The CDR3 consists of 17 residues. With V trimmed by 10 bases and J by 6 bases, 20 bases remained unmatched. The CDR3 is CATKGGDVGGALNEQFF. The CDR3 region has the DNA TGTGCCACCAAGGGGGGAGACGTCGGGGGGGCCCTCAATGAGCAGTTCTTC.

The CDR3, as DNA: TGCAGTGCCCGTCCTAGGACCCACTTTTGGGAGCAGTACTTC. It encodes CSARPRTHFWEQYF. The V gene is TRBV20-1, the J gene TRBJ2-7, with D hard to call. Germline CDR1 DFQATT, CDR2 SNEGSKA (reference sequence). Trimming shortened V by 6 bases and J by 7 bases, and 22 bases separated the two germline ends. This CDR3 has 14 residues.

Details on this clonotype: This is likely a read error, given that the CDR3 carries no conserved phenylalanine or tryptophan at its end. The CDR3 DNA follows: TGTGCCAGCAGTTACGGGATTGCCTACGAGCAGTACTAC. Translation: CASSYGIAYEQYY. The V call is TRBV6-6, the J call TRBJ2-7, with D uncertain. V dropped 2 bases and J dropped 2 bases, with 7 bases sitting between them. CDR3 length: 13 amino acids. The germline CDR1 and CDR2 sequences are MNHNY and SVGAGI (reference sequence).

J is TRBJ2-3 and V is TRBV15, with TRBD1 identical over 12 bases. The CDR3 runs to 15 residues. Germline CDR1 LNHNV, CDR2 YYDKDF (reference sequence). V lost 2 bases and J lost 4; bases outside the gene matches: 1. The DNA of the CDR3 is TGTGCCACCAGCAGACGGGACAGGGGGCCAGATACGCAGTATTTT. As protein: CATSRRDRGPDTQYF.

V gene TRBV19 combines with J gene TRBJ1-4, with a weak D call TRBD1 (5 bases). The CDR3 runs 15 residues. Germline lookup yields CDR1 LNHDA and CDR2 SQIVND (reference sequence). The V and J ends lost 5 bases and 5 bases respectively, with 15 bases between them. The CDR3 DNA reads as TGTGCCAGTAGTCGCTCAGGGCCCCAAAATGAAAAACTGTTTTTT. Translating gives CASSRSGPQNEKLFF.

In this sample, this clonotype turned up a few times. The V call is TRBV7-2, the J call TRBJ2-7; a possible D gene is TRBD2 (5 bases). V lost 4 bases and J lost 2, with 12 bases in between. Looked up from germline, CDR1 is SGHTA and CDR2 is FQGNSA. CDR3 length: 14 residues. The CDR3 spells CASSSGLIAYEQYF. CDR3 nucleotides: TGTGCCAGCAGCTCCGGACTTATTGCCTACGAGCAGTACTTC. Filled out from reference TRBV7-2 and TRBJ2-7, the complete variable domain reads GAGVSQSPSNKVTEKGKDVELRCDPISGHTALYWYRQSLGQGLEFLIYFQGNSAPDKSGLPSDRFSAERTGGSVSTLTIQRTQQEDSAVYLCASSSGLIAYEQYFGPGTRLTVT.